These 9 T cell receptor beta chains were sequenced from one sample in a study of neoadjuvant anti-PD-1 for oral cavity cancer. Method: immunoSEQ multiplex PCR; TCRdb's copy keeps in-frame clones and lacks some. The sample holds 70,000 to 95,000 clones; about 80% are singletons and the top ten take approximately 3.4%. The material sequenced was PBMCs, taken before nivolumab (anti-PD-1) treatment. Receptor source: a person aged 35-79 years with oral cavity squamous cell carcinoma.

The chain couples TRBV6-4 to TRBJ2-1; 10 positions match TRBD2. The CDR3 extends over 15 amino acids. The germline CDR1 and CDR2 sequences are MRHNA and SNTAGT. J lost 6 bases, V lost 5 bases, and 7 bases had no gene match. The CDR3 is CASSYLAGGLNEQFF. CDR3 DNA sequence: TGTGCCAGCAGTTATTTAGCGGGAGGTCTCAATGAGCAGTTCTTC.

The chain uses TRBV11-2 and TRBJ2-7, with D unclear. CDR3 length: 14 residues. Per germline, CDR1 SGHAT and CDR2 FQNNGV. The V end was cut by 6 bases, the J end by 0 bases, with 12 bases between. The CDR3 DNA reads TGTGCCAGCAGTTCGGACGTCCTCTCCTACGAGCAGTACTTC. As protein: CASSSDVLSYEQYF.

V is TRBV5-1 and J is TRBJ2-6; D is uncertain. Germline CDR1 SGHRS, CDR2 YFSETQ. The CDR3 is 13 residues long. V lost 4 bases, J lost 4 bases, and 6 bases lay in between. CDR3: CASSAEGANVLTF. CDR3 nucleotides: TGCGCCAGCAGCGCCGAGGGGGCCAACGTCCTGACTTTC.

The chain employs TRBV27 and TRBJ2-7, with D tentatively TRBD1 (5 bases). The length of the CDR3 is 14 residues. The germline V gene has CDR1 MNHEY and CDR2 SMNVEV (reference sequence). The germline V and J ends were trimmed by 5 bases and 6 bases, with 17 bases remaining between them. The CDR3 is CASSPRTPTGEQYF. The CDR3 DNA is TGTGCCAGCAGTCCACGGACACCCACCGGCGAGCAGTACTTC.

The CDR3 nucleotides are TGTGCCAGCAGCTTGGGACGGACCACAGATACGCAGTATTTT. Amino acid sequence: CASSLGRTTDTQYF. The chain combines TRBV5-4 with TRBJ2-3; D gene unclear. Germline V gene data show CDR1 as SGHNT and CDR2 as YYREEE (reference sequence). The CDR3 is 14 amino acids. Trimming took 0 bases from V and 2 from J, leaving 7 bases between them.

CDR3 sequence: CASSQMGTGGPIGEQYF. DNA of the CDR3: TGTGCCAGCAGCCAGATGGGGACGGGAGGGCCGATTGGTGAGCAGTACTTC. The chain joins TRBV14 to TRBJ2-7; 8 bases are shared with TRBD2. Germline CDR1 reads SGHDN; CDR2 reads FVKESK. The length of the CDR3 is 17 residues. Trimming cost V 3 bases and J 7 bases; bases outside gene matches: 17. Variable domain in full (rest from reference TRBV14 and TRBJ2-7): EAGVTQFPSHSVIEKGQTVTLRCDPISGHDNLYWYRRVMGKEIKFLLHFVKESKQDESGMPNNRFLAERTGGTYSTLKVQPAELEDSGVYFCASSQMGTGGPIGEQYFGPGTRLTVT.

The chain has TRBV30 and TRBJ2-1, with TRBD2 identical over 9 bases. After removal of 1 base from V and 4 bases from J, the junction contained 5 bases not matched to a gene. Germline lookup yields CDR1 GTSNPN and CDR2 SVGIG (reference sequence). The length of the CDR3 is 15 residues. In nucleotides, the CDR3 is TGTGCCTGGAGTGCCCTAGCGGGGCCATACAATGAGCAGTTCTTC. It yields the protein CAWSALAGPYNEQFF.

The CDR3 nucleotides read TGTGCCAGCAGCCACCCCCTAGGGACAGGACCAAAGTACGAGCAGTACTTC. Protein product: CASSHPLGTGPKYEQYF. J is TRBJ2-7 and V is TRBV7-2; 8 nucleotides match TRBD1. With V trimmed by 5 bases and J by 4 bases, 16 bases remained unmatched. The CDR3 runs 17 residues. CDR1 and CDR2 (germline): SGHTA, FQGNSA.

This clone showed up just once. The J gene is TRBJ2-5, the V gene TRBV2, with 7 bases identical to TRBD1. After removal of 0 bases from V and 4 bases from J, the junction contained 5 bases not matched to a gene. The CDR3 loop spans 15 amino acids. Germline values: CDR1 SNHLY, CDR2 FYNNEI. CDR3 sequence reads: CASSEARTGGETQYF. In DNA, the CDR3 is TGTGCCAGCAGTGAAGCAAGGACAGGAGGAGAGACCCAGTACTTC.